The 29 T cell receptor beta chains below come from one sample, sequenced in a study of shared clonotypes between healthy human individuals. Sequenced by immunoSEQ multiplex PCR; TCRdb stores in-frame clones only, minus some. The sample has around 500,000 clones, 76% seen once. Sequenced material: PBMCs. Source of these receptors: a middle-aged woman in good health. Some clones in this sample may be carry-over from other donors' samples.

This sequence joins TRBV6-5 and TRBJ1-4; possible D gene TRBD1, 5 bases. CDR1 is MNHEY, CDR2 SVGAGI, per germline. The CDR3 sequence is 16 residues long. Trimming left V 0 bases short and J 3 bases short, with 11 bases between. The CDR3, as DNA: TGTGCCAGCAGTTACTCGGGGGGTTCCGCTAATGAAAAACTGTTTTTT. It encodes CASSYSGGSANEKLFF.

As for this clone: Given a far larger clone just one base away, this is likely a sequencing read error. The chain couples TRBV29-1 to TRBJ2-3; D gene unclear. The CDR3 spans 12 residues. Looked up from germline, CDR1 is SQVTM and CDR2 is ANQGSEA. V shed 4 bases and J shed 2 bases, with 7 bases lying between them. CDR3 region: CSVALATDTQYF. The CDR3 DNA reads TGCAGCGTTGCTCTCGCCACAGATACGCAGTATTTT.

J is TRBJ1-2 and V is TRBV27, with 8 bases lining up with TRBD1. Germline V gives CDR1 MNHEY, CDR2 SMNVEV (reference sequence). V shed 2 bases and J 4 bases; nucleotides not matched to a gene: 6. The CDR3 extends over 15 amino acids. The CDR3 sequence is CASSLMAGTGYGYTF. The CDR3, as DNA: TGTGCCAGCAGTTTAATGGCAGGGACAGGCTATGGCTACACCTTC.

This clone has a single count. This likely came from a read error, as a far larger clone is one base away. In the same sample, other DNA sequences code for this CDR3. CDR3 nucleotides: TGCGCCTGGAGTAGGGGACTAGCGATATACGAGCAGTACTTC. Encoded protein: CAWSRGLAIYEQYF. The chain uses TRBV30 and TRBJ2-7; 10 positions agree with TRBD2. Germline-derived CDR1 and CDR2 are GTSNPN and SVGIG (reference sequence). The CDR3 is 14 amino acids.

The CDR3, as DNA: TGCGCCAGCAGCGGGGACATAGGAACGGGTGAGCAGTTCTTC. This codes for CASSGDIGTGEQFF. The chain employs TRBV5-1 and TRBJ2-1, with a tentative D call TRBD1 (6 bases). This CDR3 is 14 amino acids long. Germline values: CDR1 SGHRS, CDR2 YFSETQ. The V and J ends lost 4 bases and 9 bases respectively, with 17 bases between them.

This rearrangement joins TRBV2 to TRBJ2-7, with a possible D match to TRBD1 (6 bases). In germline, CDR1 is SNHLY, CDR2 FYNNEI. V dropped 6 bases and J dropped 0 bases, with 9 bases sitting between them. This CDR3 has 13 amino acids. The CDR3 DNA reads as TGTGCCAGCAGAGGACAGTTCTCCTACGAGCAGTACTTC. The encoded protein is CASRGQFSYEQYF.

The V call is TRBV6-5, the J call TRBJ1-1; D is uncertain. V was clipped by 8 bases and J by 1 base, with 14 bases between them. Germline loops: CDR1 MNHEY, CDR2 SVGAGI. The CDR3 consists of 14 residues. The CDR3 DNA follows: TGTGCCAGCTCGCTAGTAAAGGCGAACACTGAAGCTTTCTTT. Protein product: CASSLVKANTEAFF.

This clone has just a few counts. The chain employs TRBV28 and TRBJ1-4; possibly TRBD1 for D (6 bases). Trimming left V 6 bases short and J 7 bases short, with 18 bases between. The CDR3 runs 15 residues. Germline V gives CDR1 MDHEN, CDR2 SYDVKM. The CDR3 DNA reads TGTGCCAGCAGCACCTTCCGGGGGGCTAGTGAAAAACTGTTTTTT. Protein: CASSTFRGASEKLFF.

The chain carries TRBV7-6 and TRBJ2-7; D possibly corresponds to TRBD1 (7 bases). This CDR3 region has 14 residues. Germline CDR1 and CDR2: SGHVS and FNYEAQ. Trimming removed 5 bases from V and 4 bases from J, with 15 bases in between. CDR3 protein: CASSEGGQKYEQYF. The CDR3 nucleotides read TGTGCCAGCAGCGAGGGGGGACAGAAGTACGAGCAGTACTTC.

This clone was seen more than once but under ten times. The chain carries TRBV10-3 and TRBJ2-4; TRBD1 matches 9 bases. Germline V CDR1 and CDR2: ENHRY, SYGVKD. This CDR3 contains 15 residues. V lost 4 bases, J lost 0 bases, and 1 base stayed unmatched. The CDR3 here is CAISVGQGAKNIQYF. CDR3 nucleotide sequence: TGTGCCATCAGTGTGGGACAGGGAGCCAAAAACATTCAGTACTTC.

The genes are TRBV2 and TRBJ2-5; D gene ambiguous. V lost 3 bases to trimming and J lost 5 bases, with 16 bases between them. The CDR3 is made up of 15 amino acids. Germline CDR1 is SNHLY and CDR2 is FYNNEI. Here the CDR3 reads CASSDLRATGETQYF. The DNA of the CDR3 is TGTGCCAGCAGTGATCTACGGGCTACTGGGGAGACCCAGTACTTC. The complete variable domain, with remaining parts taken from reference TRBV2 and TRBJ2-5, reads EPEVTQTPSHQVTQMGQEVILRCVPISNHLYFYWYRQILGQKVEFLVSFYNNEISEKSEIFDDQFSVERPDGSNFTLKIRSTKLEDSAMYFCASSDLRATGETQYFGPGTRLLVL.

V is TRBV19 and J is TRBJ2-1; a possible D gene is TRBD2 (5 bases). CDR1 and CDR2 from the germline V gene are LNHDA and SQIVND (reference sequence). V was clipped by 5 bases and J by 9 bases, with 14 bases between them. The CDR3 covers 13 residues. The CDR3 sequence: CASSGGWRGEQFF. The CDR3 DNA follows: TGTGCCAGTAGTGGCGGGTGGCGTGGTGAGCAGTTCTTC.

The table lists this clone with a few counts. The rearrangement links TRBV5-8 to TRBJ2-7; 9 bases match TRBD2. The CDR3 runs 16 residues. The germline V gene has CDR1 SGHTS and CDR2 YDEGEE. The V and J ends lost 3 bases and 1 base, in that order; junction bases with no gene match: 8. CDR3 bases: TGTGCCAGCAGCTCTACTTATACTAGCGGGTCCTACGAGCAGTACTTC. Translating it yields CASSSTYTSGSYEQYF.

The chain recombines TRBV7-6 with TRBJ2-2; no firm D call. The CDR3 has 13 residues. The germline gives CDR1 SGHVS, CDR2 FNYEAQ. Trimming took 3 bases from V and 3 from J, leaving 5 bases between them. CDR3 amino acids: CASSLTYTGELFF. The CDR3 nucleotides read TGTGCCAGCAGCTTGACTTACACCGGGGAGCTGTTTTTT.

A word on this clone: Given a far larger clone just one base away, this is likely a sequencing read error. Other DNA sequences in this sample translate to the same CDR3. The chain is built from TRBV7-8 and TRBJ1-1, with 7 positions matching TRBD1. Per the germline V gene, CDR1 is SGHVS and CDR2 is FQNEAQ. The CDR3 has 14 amino acids. The chain's CDR3 is CASSIGTANTEAFF. The CDR3 DNA is TGTGCCAGCAGCATCGGGACAGCGAACACTGAAGCCTTCTTT. The variable domain in full, with the rest retrieved from reference TRBV7-8 and TRBJ1-1, is GAGVSQSPRYKVAKRGQDVALRCDPISGHVSLFWYQQALGQGPEFLTYFQNEAQLDKSGLPSDRFFAERPEGSVSTLKIQRTQQEDSAVYLCASSIGTANTEAFFGQGTRLTVV.

The chain uses TRBV6-5 and TRBJ1-5; possible D gene TRBD1, 5 bases. The V gene's germline CDR1 is MNHEY and CDR2 SVGAGI. The CDR3 sequence is 13 residues long. Trimming removed 5 bases from V and 7 bases from J, with 12 bases in between. CDR3 in DNA: TGTGCCAGCAGTGACAGCGGGGGACAGCCCCAGCATTTT. It translates to CASSDSGGQPQHF.

This chain connects TRBV19 to TRBJ1-4, with a tentative D call TRBD1 (5 bases). Trimming shortened V by 1 base and J by 8 bases, and 20 bases separated the two germline ends. In germline, CDR1 is LNHDA, CDR2 SQIVND (reference sequence). This CDR3 has 17 residues. The CDR3, as DNA: TGTGCCAGTAGTATAGCGATCGGGGCTTTTACGGGGGAAAAACTGTTTTTT. It translates to CASSIAIGAFTGEKLFF.

About this clone itself: With only one base between it and a far larger clone, this is likely a read error. Additional DNA sequences in this sample encode the identical CDR3. This chain links TRBV30 with TRBJ2-7; no reliable D call. Germline lookup yields CDR1 GTSNPN and CDR2 SVGIG (reference sequence). The CDR3 has 12 amino acids. V was pared by 5 bases and J by 3 bases, with 11 bases between. Here the CDR3 DNA reads TGTGCCTGGCATAACAGAGGCTACGAGCAGTACTTC. The encoded protein is CAWHNRGYEQYF.

V gene TRBV6-1 combines with J gene TRBJ2-3; 9 bases are shared with TRBD1. CDR1 is MNHNS, CDR2 SASEGT, per germline. V dropped 4 bases and J dropped 4; count of bases not matched to a gene: 12. CDR3 length: 17 amino acids. In nucleotides, the CDR3 is TGTGCCAGCAGTGTTAACCCCCCGGGACAGGGCGCAGATACGCAGTATTTT. This codes for CASSVNPPGQGADTQYF.

As for this clone: A far larger clone is only one base removed, so a read error is likely. The same CDR3 arises from other DNA sequences in this sample as well. The V and J genes are TRBV19 and TRBJ1-1; D is undetermined. In germline, CDR1 is LNHDA, CDR2 SQIVND (reference sequence). This CDR3 is 14 amino acids long. The CDR3 nucleotides are TGTGCCAGTAGAGAGGAGCGAATGAACACTGAGGCTTTCTTT. It translates to CASREERMNTEAFF.

The chain employs TRBV7-3 and TRBJ2-3; D is tentatively TRBD1 or TRBD2 (5 bases each). V dropped 4 bases and J dropped 7 bases, with 12 bases sitting between them. Per germline, CDR1 SGHTA and CDR2 FQGTGA. CDR3 length: 13 residues. The CDR3 DNA is TGTGCCAGCAGCTCACCGGGACGCTATACGCAGTATTTT. It is translated as CASSSPGRYTQYF.

This chain links TRBV28 with TRBJ1-4; the match to TRBD1 covers 7 bases. Germline V lookup: CDR1 MDHEN, CDR2 SYDVKM. Unmatched junction bases numbered 2, after V lost 3 bases and J lost 7 bases. The CDR3 length is 13 residues. The CDR3 coding sequence is TGTGCCAGCAGTTTCACAGGGGTTGAAAAACTGTTTTTT. Translation: CASSFTGVEKLFF.

V gene TRBV27 combines with J gene TRBJ1-2, with 11 bases fitting TRBD1. This CDR3 has 17 amino acids. The J segment lost 0 bases and the V segment lost 3 bases, leaving 6 bases of the junction unmatched. CDR1 is MNHEY, CDR2 SMNVEV, per germline (reference sequence). CDR3 in DNA: TGTGCCAGCAGTTTCTCAGGGACAGGGGGTGCTAACTATGGCTACACCTTC. This encodes CASSFSGTGGANYGYTF.

This clone has more than one count but fewer than ten. This chain joins TRBV27 and TRBJ2-2; D gene uncertain. Deletions cut 8 bases from V and 6 bases from J, with 7 bases between. The CDR3 sequence is 11 residues long. Germline CDR1 is MNHEY and CDR2 is SMNVEV (reference sequence). The CDR3 DNA is TGTGCCAGCCGTACATCCGGGGAGCTGTTTTTT. Amino acid sequence: CASRTSGELFF.

This chain links TRBV6-1 with TRBJ1-1, with D perhaps matching TRBD1 (5 bases). Germline values: CDR1 MNHNS, CDR2 SASEGT. The length of the CDR3 is 13 residues. V lost 8 bases and J 3 bases, leaving 13 bases between the germline ends. CDR3 nucleotide sequence: TGTGCCAGCGACTACAGGTTGGACACTGAAGCTTTCTTT. It translates to CASDYRLDTEAFF.

This clone was seen more than once but under ten times. The gene calls are TRBV7-2 and TRBJ2-7, with a weak D call TRBD2 (6 bases). Trimming removed 0 bases at V and 0 bases at J, with 15 bases between. The length of the CDR3 is 17 residues. CDR1 and CDR2 (germline): SGHTA, FQGNSA. In DNA, the CDR3 is TGTGCCAGCAGCTTAGCGGGGGGTCAAACCATCTCCTACGAGCAGTACTTC. Residues: CASSLAGGQTISYEQYF.

This rearrangement joins TRBV30 to TRBJ2-3, with 7 bases matching TRBD2. Trimming at V came to 2 bases and at J to 6 bases, leaving 5 bases not matched to a gene. This CDR3 spans 13 amino acids. The germline gives CDR1 GTSNPN, CDR2 SVGIG (reference sequence). The CDR3 DNA follows: TGTGCCTGGAGTAGAGCGGGAATGGATACGCAGTATTTT. Protein: CAWSRAGMDTQYF.

This clone came up once. The rearrangement uses TRBV6-5 and TRBJ1-2, with 9 positions matching TRBD1. J gave up 3 bases and V 6 bases, and 5 bases lay outside the gene matches. CDR1 and CDR2 (germline): MNHEY, SVGAGI. CDR3 length: 14 amino acids. For the CDR3, the DNA is TGTGCCAGCAGCACCCGGGACAGGGACTATGGCTACACCTTC. Translated: CASSTRDRDYGYTF.

The chain is built from TRBV7-3 and TRBJ2-2, with 10 bases identical to TRBD2. CDR3 length equals 17 residues. The germline CDR1 and CDR2 sequences are SGHTA and FQGTGA. The junction had 9 bases not matched to a gene; V was cut back by 1 base and J by 7 bases. CDR3 coding DNA: TGTGCCAGCAGCTTAAACCCGTCTAGCGGGAGCGTCGGGGAGCTGTTTTTT. Protein: CASSLNPSSGSVGELFF.